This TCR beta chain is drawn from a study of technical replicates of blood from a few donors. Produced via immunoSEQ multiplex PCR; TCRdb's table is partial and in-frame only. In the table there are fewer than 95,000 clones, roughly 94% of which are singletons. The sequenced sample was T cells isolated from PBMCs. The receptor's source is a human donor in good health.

CDR3 sequence reads: CASRPSPGNQPQHF. CDR3 DNA: TGTGCCAGCAGACCCTCGCCGGGCAATCAGCCCCAGCATTTT. The chain employs TRBV6-5 and TRBJ1-5; D uncertain. Germline values: CDR1 MNHEY, CDR2 SVGAGI. This CDR3 is 14 amino acids long. V gave up 6 bases and J gave up 2 bases, with 11 bases separating them.